The clone carrying this T cell receptor beta chain is medium-sized within its sample. The antigen is unknown. The time point was: baseline pretreatment blood. Treatment of the sample: 15 Gy SBRT to primary tumor, nephrectomy 4 weeks later. After SBRT, blood was collected at 2 and 4 weeks, plus baseline. Clear cell pathology was present in this patient's renal cell carcinoma. Only in-frame clones appear in the TCRdb table, and some are missing; sequencing was by immunoSEQ multiplex PCR. The sample carries 20,000 to 25,000 clones, 80% recorded once. The CDR3 contains 15 residues. From germline, CDR1 is LGHNA and CDR2 YSLEER. V was clipped by 1 base and J by 2 bases, with 12 bases between them. This sample is part of a study of radiation and T cells in renal cell carcinoma. The overall study: Nephrectomy followed 15 Gy stereotactic body radiation by 4 weeks.

Study-wide results and caveats: In blood, top tumor clones expanded by 2 weeks, shrinking by 4.

The clonotype comes from a man aged 60-69 years with renal cell carcinoma. The chain employs TRBV4-3 and TRBJ2-7; D is perhaps TRBD1 (5 bases). The sequenced sample was blood, obtained from a patient whose treatment included radiotherapy and nephrectomy. The DNA for the CDR3 is TGCGCCAGCAGCCAAGCTGCGGACACGACCTACGAGCAGTACTTC. Amino acid sequence: CASSQAADTTYEQYF.